This TCR beta chain was recovered during a study of long-term antiretroviral therapy in people with HIV. One or more pre-ART and two or more post-ART PBMC samples were available from each donor. Findings of the study overall: CDR3 lengths in HIV samples spanned a narrower range than controls. Every time point showed a repertoire led by clones expanded before ART. Samples were collected from the mid-2000s to the late 2010s under possibly less effective ART regimens.

As regards this clone: What it binds is unknown.

The germline V gene has CDR1 SGDLS and CDR2 YYNGEE. The CDR3 loop spans 16 amino acids. V was pared by 3 bases and J by 3 bases, with 16 bases between. This was the immunoSEQ v3.0 assay at survey level. Sequencing used immunoSEQ multiplex PCR; TCRdb keeps in-frame clones, though not all of them. The data show approximately 24,000 clones, just over 85% seen once. The origin of this receptor is a man younger than 45 with HIV. The rearrangement links TRBV9 to TRBJ2-1; no firm D call. The source was unsorted PBMCs, collected about 4.5 years after starting antiretroviral therapy. Written as DNA, the CDR3 is TGTGCCAGCAGCGCTCATACCGGGTCGAACTACAATGAGCAGTTCTTC. Protein product: CASSAHTGSNYNEQFF. Combining the CDR3 with reference TRBV9 and TRBJ2-1 gives the whole variable domain DSGVTQTPKHLITATGQRVTLRCSPRSGDLSVYWYQQSLDQGLQFLIQYYNGEERAKGNILERFSAQQFPDLHSELNLSSLELGDSALYFCASSAHTGSNYNEQFFGPGTRLTVL.